Below are 21 T cell receptor beta chains sequenced from a single sample in a study of blood T cell repertoires in COVID-19. The method was immunoSEQ multiplex PCR; TCRdb's version includes in-frame clones alone and lacks a portion of them. The sample comprises about 250,000 clones, 70% to 75% of which are singletons, and 3% to 3.5% rests with the top ten. Material: peripheral blood. These receptors originate from a woman aged 80 or over with acute or convalescent COVID-19.

The chain joins TRBV5-4 to TRBJ2-2; 9 nucleotides align to TRBD1. The germline CDR1 and CDR2 sequences are SGHNT and YYREEE (reference sequence). Germline trimming cut 4 bases from V and 1 base from J; bases unmatched to any gene: 5. The CDR3 totals 16 residues. The CDR3 region has the DNA TGTGCCAGCAGCCCTTGGGACAGGGAGAACACCGGGGAGCTGTTTTTT. Translation gives CASSPWDRENTGELFF. The whole variable domain, filled in from reference TRBV5-4 and TRBJ2-2, reads ETGVTQSPTHLIKTRGQQVTLRCSSQSGHNTVSWYQQALGQGPQFIFQYYREEENGRGNFPPRFSGLQFPNYSSELNVNALELDDSALYLCASSPWDRENTGELFFGEGSRLTVL.

The chain employs TRBV28 and TRBJ1-4; tentative D call: TRBD1 (5 bases). Germline V gives CDR1 MDHEN, CDR2 SYDVKM. The CDR3 loop spans 13 amino acids. V was shortened by 7 bases and J by 7 bases, with 13 bases between the two germline ends. CDR3 nucleotides: TGTGCCAGCAAGGCAGGGCAGATTGAAAAACTGTTTTTT. Residues: CASKAGQIEKLFF.

This clone was observed a few times. The V and J genes are TRBV5-4 and TRBJ1-2; possibly TRBD1 for D (6 bases). This CDR3 has 17 amino acids. Trimming took off 0 bases at V and 0 bases at J, with 15 bases between the two ends. The V gene's germline CDR1 is SGHNT and CDR2 YYREEE (reference sequence). The CDR3 sequence: CASSLGAGDVANYGYTF. In DNA, the CDR3 is TGTGCCAGCAGCTTGGGCGCAGGGGATGTAGCTAACTATGGCTACACCTTC.

This clone was seen a single time. Other DNA sequences from this sample encode an identical CDR3 as well. This rearrangement joins TRBV18 to TRBJ1-2; D is ambiguous. V gave up 3 bases and J gave up 0 bases, with 11 bases separating them. From germline, CDR1 is KGHSH and CDR2 LQKENI. The CDR3 loop spans 15 amino acids. The CDR3 loop reads CASSPGQPANYGYTF. The CDR3 DNA sequence: TGTGCCAGCTCACCGGGCCAGCCAGCTAACTATGGCTACACCTTC.

The J gene is TRBJ1-1, the V gene TRBV5-4; D is perhaps TRBD1 (5 bases). Trimming pared 4 bases from V and 2 bases from J, leaving 15 bases between. Germline V gene sequence: CDR1 SGHNT, CDR2 YYREEE (reference sequence). The CDR3 is 15 amino acids. Here the CDR3 reads CASSPPAGTNTEAFF. CDR3 nucleotide sequence: TGTGCCAGCAGCCCCCCGGCGGGGACCAACACTGAAGCTTTCTTT.

In DNA, the CDR3 is TGTGCCAGCAGCTTACCCGGGACAGGGTTGCTTCGCGATGAAAAACTGTTTTTT. It is translated as CASSLPGTGLLRDEKLFF. This chain connects TRBV7-2 to TRBJ1-4, with TRBD1 matching over 9 bases. With 2 bases clipped from V and 6 bases from J, the junction kept 13 bases outside the gene matches. CDR3 length equals 18 residues. Germline CDR1 SGHTA, CDR2 FQGNSA. The whole variable domain, filled in from reference TRBV7-2 and TRBJ1-4, reads GAGVSQSPSNKVTEKGKDVELRCDPISGHTALYWYRQSLGQGLEFLIYFQGNSAPDKSGLPSDRFSAERTGGSVSTLTIQRTQQEDSAVYLCASSLPGTGLLRDEKLFFGSGTQLSVL.

This clone was picked up a small number of times. CDR3 loop: CASSQGDSSNEKLFF. The CDR3 DNA reads as TGTGCCAGCAGCCAAGGGGACAGCTCAAATGAAAAACTGTTTTTT. The chain has TRBV3-1 (or the pseudogene TRBV3-2) and TRBJ1-4; 7 positions match TRBD1. Germline CDR1 and CDR2: LGHDT and YNNKEL (reference sequence). Unmatched junction bases numbered 4, after V lost 1 base and J lost 5 bases. The length of the CDR3 is 15 residues.

This clone has just a few counts. The rearrangement joins TRBV7-2 to TRBJ1-2; TRBD1 aligns across 7 bases. J was trimmed by 3 bases and V by 5 bases; bases with no gene match: 12. CDR3 size: 16 residues. Germline loops: CDR1 SGHTA, CDR2 FQGNSA. The CDR3 DNA reads TGTGCCAGCAGCCCCGCCCCGGACAGGATTTACTATGGCTACACCTTC. It codes for CASSPAPDRIYYGYTF.

The chain uses TRBV6-2 or TRBV6-3 and TRBJ2-1, with TRBD2 identical over 7 bases. The junction had 2 bases not matched to a gene; V was cut back by 4 bases and J by 5 bases. The germline V gene encodes CDR1 MNHEY and CDR2 SVGEGT. CDR3 length equals 13 residues. The CDR3 loop is CASSSRGDNEQFF. DNA of the CDR3: TGTGCCAGCAGTTCCCGGGGGGACAATGAGCAGTTCTTC.

V is TRBV5-4 and J is TRBJ1-6, with 7 positions matching TRBD1. CDR3 length equals 14 residues. Germline V gene data show CDR1 as SGHNT and CDR2 as YYREEE (reference sequence). The junction had 4 bases not matched to a gene; V was cut back by 4 bases and J by 6 bases. The chain's CDR3 is CASSDRVANSPLHF. The CDR3 coding sequence is TGTGCCAGCAGCGACAGGGTTGCTAATTCACCCCTCCACTTT.

J is TRBJ1-5 and V is TRBV18, with 7 bases lining up with TRBD1. V trimming: 5 bases; J trimming: 4 bases; junction bases outside the gene matches: 5. In germline, CDR1 is KGHSH, CDR2 LQKENI. The CDR3 is made up of 14 amino acids. In DNA form, the CDR3 reads TGTGCCAGCTCAGCGGGACAGTTTAATCAGCCCCAGCATTTT. It codes for CASSAGQFNQPQHF.

This clone was recorded only once. This sequence joins TRBV2 and TRBJ2-6, with D possibly being TRBD1 (6 bases). Per germline, CDR1 SNHLY and CDR2 FYNNEI. The CDR3 extends over 15 amino acids. Trimming removed 5 bases at V and 2 bases at J, with 10 bases between. CDR3 loop: CASSTGTTGANVLTF. The DNA for the CDR3 is TGTGCCAGCAGTACCGGGACAACTGGGGCCAACGTCCTGACTTTC.

The rearrangement links TRBV3-1 (or the pseudogene TRBV3-2) to TRBJ2-2; tentative D call: TRBD2 (7 bases). V was cut by 2 bases and J by 5 bases, with 18 bases left in between. Germline CDR1 LGHDT, CDR2 YNNKEL (reference sequence). CDR3 size: 17 residues. The CDR3 sequence is CASSQKGSGTRTGELFF. The CDR3 DNA sequence: TGTGCCAGCAGCCAAAAGGGGAGCGGGACAAGGACCGGGGAGCTGTTTTTT.

The J gene is TRBJ1-3, the V gene TRBV6-8, with 8 bases aligning to TRBD1. Trimming cost V 4 bases and J 4 bases; bases outside gene matches: 21. The CDR3 has 20 amino acids. CDR1 and CDR2 from the germline V gene are MNHGY and SAAAGT. CDR3 nucleotide sequence: TGTGCCAGCAGTTCCCCCGGCAGGGGGCTGATTAGGTCGAGAGGAAACACCATATATTTT. This encodes CASSSPGRGLIRSRGNTIYF.

The rearrangement links TRBV5-4 to TRBJ1-1; 7 bases line up with TRBD1. Germline CDR1 SGHNT, CDR2 YYREEE (reference sequence). This CDR3 has 20 residues. Trimming took 1 base from V and 1 from J; bases not matched to a gene: 19. CDR3 amino acids: CASSLRYSGAAGGANTEAFF. Written as DNA, the CDR3 is TGTGCCAGCAGCTTGAGATATTCGGGGGCGGCAGGGGGAGCGAACACTGAAGCTTTCTTT.

The CDR3: CASGLEILAGEVEQYF. In DNA form, the CDR3 reads TGTGCTAGTGGTTTGGAGATACTAGCGGGAGAGGTAGAGCAGTACTTC. The gene calls are TRBV12-5 and TRBJ2-7; TRBD2 aligns across 11 bases. CDR1 and CDR2 from the germline V gene are LGHNT and FRNRAP. J was trimmed by 7 bases and V by 1 base; bases with no gene match: 9. CDR3 size: 16 residues.

The V call is TRBV5-1, the J call TRBJ2-1, with a possible D match to TRBD1 (5 bases). The length of the CDR3 is 17 residues. The V end lost 4 bases, the J end lost 6 bases, and 23 bases lay between the germline ends. Germline CDR1 is SGHRS and CDR2 is YFSETQ. CDR3 region: CASSPGFLSGPANEQFF. CDR3 nucleotide sequence: TGCGCCAGCAGCCCAGGGTTTCTCTCCGGGCCGGCCAATGAGCAGTTCTTC.

This clone appeared a few times. The rearrangement links TRBV5-4 to TRBJ2-2; 7 bases fit TRBD1. The J segment lost 3 bases and the V segment lost 0 bases, leaving 5 bases of the junction unmatched. This CDR3 is 16 amino acids long. Germline V lookup: CDR1 SGHNT, CDR2 YYREEE (reference sequence). This CDR3 is CASSLGLQGDTGELFF. The DNA of the CDR3 is TGTGCCAGCAGCTTGGGGCTCCAGGGGGACACCGGGGAGCTGTTTTTT.

V is TRBV6-6 and J is TRBJ1-1; D is uncertain. Germline V gene sequence: CDR1 MNHNY, CDR2 SVGAGI (reference sequence). The CDR3 totals 15 residues. V lost 0 bases and J lost 0, with 8 bases in between. The CDR3 spells CASSYSQALNTEAFF. The CDR3 DNA follows: TGTGCCAGCAGTTACTCGCAGGCTTTGAACACTGAAGCTTTCTTT.

This clone has a count of ten or more. V usage is TRBV12-3 or TRBV12-4 and J usage is TRBJ1-2, with a weak D call TRBD1 (5 bases). The V end was cut by 3 bases, the J end by 10 bases, with 15 bases between. This CDR3 contains 13 residues. CDR3 in amino acids: CASSFGGTTSYTF. DNA for the CDR3: TGTGCCAGCAGTTTTGGAGGGACTACGTCCTACACCTTC.

CDR3 in amino acids: CAIRGPSGGSNTGELFF. The DNA of the CDR3 is TGTGCCATCAGAGGACCTAGCGGGGGCTCGAACACCGGGGAGCTGTTTTTT. The chain has TRBV10-3 and TRBJ2-2, with 10 nucleotides matching TRBD2. Germline trimming cut 6 bases from V and 0 bases from J; bases unmatched to any gene: 7. The CDR3 sequence is 17 residues long. Looked up from germline, CDR1 is ENHRY and CDR2 is SYGVKD.